This T cell receptor (beta chain) was retrieved from a study of cytomegalovirus exposure and HLA in healthy donors. Primers for the PCR totalled 60 Vbeta and 13 Jbeta. The data were produced by immunoSEQ multiplex PCR, yet TCRdb's version contains in-frame clones alone and is incomplete. The data contain some 60,000 clones, roughly 80% of them singletons. Donors in the study were healthy people who gave bone marrow. Germline V gene lookup returns CDR1 MNHEY and CDR2 SVGAGI. This CDR3 region has 14 residues. The V and J ends lost 6 bases and 7 bases respectively, with 15 bases between them. The clonotype was recovered from a man aged 35 to 55 in good health and CMV-seronegative. The chain carries TRBV6-5 and TRBJ2-2, with D perhaps TRBD1 (5 bases). The source material was PBMCs. The CDR3 sequence is CASSSMPGIGELFF. The CDR3 DNA sequence: TGTGCCAGCAGCTCCATGCCAGGGATCGGGGAGCTGTTTTTT.